The rows below give T cell receptor beta chains drawn from one sample of a study of blood T cells in healthy people across ages. TCRdb reprocessed the 5' RACE reads with MiXCR, giving one entry per CDR3 protein. The sample includes about 930,000 distinct CDR3 sequences, just under 30% of them seen just once. This same sample was also taken into another study, of T cells of mothers and their children.

Sequenced input: blood. These receptors came from a woman aged 40 to 50 in good health. CDR3s include the opening cysteine and the closing phenylalanine or tryptophan. D genes are given only for firm matches. Clone size is given for some rows only: seen once, a few or many times, or a class if the clone is expanded.

D | size | J | V | DNA | CDR3
. | . | TRBJ1-1 | TRBV10-3 | TGTGCCATCACCAGGGACGGCATGAACACTGAAGCTTTCTTT | CAITRDGMNTEAFF
. | many | TRBJ1-6 | TRBV3-1 | TGTGCCAGCAGCCTCCGGACAAGCCCAACTAAAGATAATTCACCCCTCCACTTT | CASSLRTSPTKDNSPLHF
TRBD2 | few | TRBJ2-1 | TRBV5-1 | TGCGCCAGCACTGGAGGACAGACTAGCGCGGCCAATGAGCAGTTCTTC | CASTGGQTSAANEQFF
. | few | TRBJ1-1 | TRBV6-5 | TGTGCCAGCAGTAACGCAGGATCCCCGAACACTGAAGCTTTCTTT | CASSNAGSPNTEAFF
TRBD2 | . | TRBJ2-5 | TRBV5-6 | TGTGCCAGCAGCTTGATGGGAGGGACAGAGACCCAGTACTTC | CASSLMGGTETQYF
. | . | TRBJ2-7 | TRBV7-2 | TGTGCCAGCAGCTTAGGGGGAACTTTACTTTACGAGCAGTACTTC | CASSLGGTLLYEQYF
. | . | TRBJ2-7 | TRBV7-2 | TGTGCCAGCAGCTTTGTGTCTGGGGGCTACGAGCAGTACTTC | CASSFVSGGYEQYF
TRBD1 | few | TRBJ1-5 | TRBV24-1 | TGTGCCACCAGTCTGACAGGGGATCAGCCCCAGCATTTT | CATSLTGDQPQHF
. | few | TRBJ1-1 | TRBV7-8 | TGTGCCAGCAGCTTAGGCCAACAGGGAATGAACACTGAAGCTTTCTTT | CASSLGQQGMNTEAFF
. | . | TRBJ2-3 | TRBV7-2 | TGTGCCAGCACTCTACGGAGGGGTTTTACAAGCACAGATACGCAGTATTTT | CASTLRRGFTSTDTQYF
. | . | TRBJ1-5 | TRBV28 | TGTGCCAGCACGGTGGGGGCGGATCCCCAGCATTTT | CASTVGADPQHF
. | few | TRBJ1-2 | TRBV12-3/TRBV12-4 | TGTGCCAGCAGTTTTGAAGGGAACTATGGCTACACCTTC | CASSFEGNYGYTF
TRBD1 | once | TRBJ2-7 | TRBV29-1 | TGCGGCGTCCAATCGACAGGGGTACTCAACGAGCAGTACTTC | CGVQSTGVLNEQYF
TRBD2 | many | TRBJ2-5 | TRBV5-1 | TGCGCCAGCAGCTCGACTAGCGGGGGACAAGAGACCCAGTACTTC | CASSSTSGGQETQYF
TRBD2 | many | TRBJ2-7 | TRBV30 | TGTGCCTGGGAACCGGGACTAGCGTTATACGAGCAGTACTTC | CAWEPGLALYEQYF
TRBD2 | few | TRBJ2-3 | TRBV20-1 | TGCAGTGCTACTAGCGGGGGGAACACAGATACGCAGTATTTT | CSATSGGNTDTQYF
. | . | TRBJ1-1 | TRBV3-1 | TGTGCCAGCAGCCAAGTACGAACAGGCCCCAGGACTGAAGCTTTCTTT | CASSQVRTGPRTEAFF
. | many | TRBJ2-3 | TRBV27 | TGTGCCAGCAGATCCCAGCTGCAGGTCAACACAGATACGCAGTATTTT | CASRSQLQVNTDTQYF
. | few | TRBJ2-1 | TRBV4-1 | TGCGCCAGCAGCCAAGCGCAGGGGAATGAGCAGTTCTTC | CASSQAQGNEQFF
. | . | TRBJ2-7 | TRBV27 | TGTGCCAGCAGTTCTAGGACCTCGGAGCAGTACTTC | CASSSRTSEQYF
. | . | TRBJ2-3 | TRBV10-3 | TGTGCCATCAGTGTACAAGCGTTGGGGGCTGGAGATGCGCAGTATTTT | CAISVQALGAGDAQYF
TRBD1 | many | TRBJ1-4 | TRBV28 | TGTGCCAGCAGGCAACGGGGACAGAGACTTGCAACTAATGAAAAACTGTTTTTT | CASRQRGQRLATNEKLFF
TRBD1 | few | TRBJ1-2 | TRBV4-1 | TGCGCCAGCAGCCAGGAATGGAAGGGACAGGGAAATGGCTACACCTTC | CASSQEWKGQGNGYTF
. | . | TRBJ2-7 | TRBV7-3 | TGTGCCAGCAGCCCGGGACCCACCTCGGAGCAGTACTTC | CASSPGPTSEQYF
. | many | TRBJ1-1 | TRBV12-3/TRBV12-4 | TGTGCCAGCAGACCGGGGGTATACGCTGAAGCTTTCTTT | CASRPGVYAEAFF
. | few | TRBJ2-4 | TRBV4-1 | TGCGCCAGCAGCCAAGACGCAGTAGCCAAAAACATTCAGTACTTC | CASSQDAVAKNIQYF
. | . | TRBJ1-1 | TRBV7-6 | TGTGCCAGCAGCTTAGTGCTCGGGACGGACACTGAAGCTTTCTTT | CASSLVLGTDTEAFF
. | . | TRBJ1-1 | TRBV6-6 | TGTGCCAGCAGTTACATCGCGGGCAAGAACACTGAAGCTTTCTTT | CASSYIAGKNTEAFF
TRBD1 | . | TRBJ2-5 | TRBV7-8 | TGTGCCAGCAGCTTAGTAGCCGGGACAGGGGGTTTTCAGGAGACCCAGTACTTC | CASSLVAGTGGFQETQYF
. | . | TRBJ2-7 | TRBV7-9 | TGTGCCAGCAGCTCTCCCTCCGGACAGCTGTACGAGCAGTACTTC | CASSSPSGQLYEQYF
. | few | TRBJ2-3 | TRBV10-3 | TGTGCCATCGGACAGCCCAGCACAGATACGCAGTATTTT | CAIGQPSTDTQYF
TRBD2 | . | TRBJ2-7 | TRBV5-1 | TGCGCCAGCAGCTACAGGACTAGCGCGTACGAGCAGTACTTC | CASSYRTSAYEQYF
TRBD1 | . | TRBJ2-3 | TRBV5-4 | TGTGCCGGCGGTCAGGGACAGCCTAGCACAGATACGCAGTATTTT | CAGGQGQPSTDTQYF
. | . | TRBJ1-3 | TRBV29-1 | TGCAGCGTTGAGGGCGGGAACTCTGGAAACACCATATATTTT | CSVEGGNSGNTIYF
TRBD2 | few | TRBJ2-2 | TRBV11-2 | TGTGCCAGCAGCAGGTGGGCGGGGGATCCGAGGACCGGGGAGCTGTTTTTT | CASSRWAGDPRTGELFF
. | . | TRBJ2-2 | TRBV5-1 | TGCGCCAGCAGCTTGGAAGGGCGCGACACCGGGGAGCTGTTTTTT | CASSLEGRDTGELFF
. | . | TRBJ1-2 | TRBV19 | TGTGCCAGTAGTATAACAGGCTACGGCTATGGCTACACCTTC | CASSITGYGYGYTF
. | . | TRBJ1-2 | TRBV7-8 | TGTGCCAGCAGCTTAGATGGCAGCCCTGTTCTTTCTGGCTACACCTTC | CASSLDGSPVLSGYTF
. | . | TRBJ1-5 | TRBV2 | TGTGCCAGCTTAGGGACACAAGCAGGAAGCAATCAGCCCCAGCATTTT | CASLGTQAGSNQPQHF
TRBD2 | few | TRBJ2-5 | TRBV4-2 | TGTGCCAGCAGCCAAGTCGGGCTAGCGGGGGGCGGGAAAGAGACCCAGTACTTC | CASSQVGLAGGGKETQYF
. | . | TRBJ2-2 | TRBV3-1 | TGTGCCAGCAACACCCGGTTTCCCGGGGAGCTGTTTTTT | CASNTRFPGELFF
. | . | TRBJ1-2 | TRBV2 | TGTGCCAGCAGTGACGGGGGCGCTAACTATGGCTACACCTTC | CASSDGGANYGYTF
. | . | TRBJ2-1 | TRBV4-1 | TGCGCCAGCAGCCAAGAACCGGGGGGCGCCGGCAATGAGCAGTTCTTC | CASSQEPGGAGNEQFF
. | many | TRBJ2-5 | TRBV7-6 | TGTGCCAGCAGCTTAAGGGTTGGTTTAGGGGGGACACAAGAGACCCAGTACTTC | CASSLRVGLGGTQETQYF
TRBD2 | many | TRBJ2-5 | TRBV20-1 | TGCAGTGCTTACATAGCGGGGGATAAGCAAGAGACCCAGTACTTC | CSAYIAGDKQETQYF
TRBD1 | . | TRBJ1-6 | TRBV7-2 | TGTGCCAGCAGCCGCCCCGGGACAGGGACCTTAGCCCTCCACTTT | CASSRPGTGTLALHF
. | few | TRBJ1-2 | TRBV5-1 | TGCGCCAGCAGCTCAGGTCCGGGACGGATACATTCAAACTATGGCTACACCTTC | CASSSGPGRIHSNYGYTF
TRBD1 | . | TRBJ2-1 | TRBV9 | TGTGCCAGCAGCGTAGCAGTTAAGAACAGGGGTATGGATGAGCAGTTCTTC | CASSVAVKNRGMDEQFF
TRBD1 | once | TRBJ1-1 | TRBV5-1 | TGCGCCAGCAGCCATCGACAGGGAGCCCTCCCGGGCACTGAAGCTTTCTTT | CASSHRQGALPGTEAFF